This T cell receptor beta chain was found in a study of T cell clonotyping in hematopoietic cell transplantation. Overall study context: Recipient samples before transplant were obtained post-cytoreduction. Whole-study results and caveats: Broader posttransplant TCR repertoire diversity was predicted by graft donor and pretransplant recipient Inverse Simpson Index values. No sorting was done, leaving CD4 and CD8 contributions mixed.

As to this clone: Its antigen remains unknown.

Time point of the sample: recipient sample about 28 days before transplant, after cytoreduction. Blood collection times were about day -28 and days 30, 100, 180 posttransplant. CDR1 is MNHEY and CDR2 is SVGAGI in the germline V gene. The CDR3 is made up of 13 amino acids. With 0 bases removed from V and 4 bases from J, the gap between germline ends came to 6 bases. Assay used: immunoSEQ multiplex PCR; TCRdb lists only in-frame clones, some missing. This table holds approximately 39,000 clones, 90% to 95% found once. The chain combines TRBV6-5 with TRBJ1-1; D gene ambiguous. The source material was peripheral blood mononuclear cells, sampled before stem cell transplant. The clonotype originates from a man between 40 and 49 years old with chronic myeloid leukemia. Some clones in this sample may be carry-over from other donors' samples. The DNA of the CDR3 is TGTGCCAGCAGTTACTCGGCGGGCACTGAAGCTTTCTTT. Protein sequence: CASSYSAGTEAFF.